This T cell receptor (beta chain) was documented in a study of blood T cells in healthy people across ages. General study findings and limits: Nothing was known about donor CMV status, and this possibly confounded expanded clonotype changes.

A J-beta primer mix and a sample-barcoded 5' primer were used in a second PCR of roughly 7 to 12 cycles. No fewer than 2.5 million CDR3-containing paired-end reads came from each sample. One entry per CDR3 protein results from TCRdb running MiXCR on the 5' RACE reads. This table holds about 720,000 distinct CDR3 sequences, approximately 25% found once. Germline assignment: CDR1 SNHLY and CDR2 FYNNEI. The V gene lost 2 bases and the J gene lost 5 bases, with 7 bases spanning the gap. The CDR3 spans 12 residues. Concerning this clonotype: Its target is unknown.

This sample also appeared in a second study, on T cells of mothers and their children.

What was sequenced was blood. The rearrangement joins TRBV2 to TRBJ2-7; no clear D. This clonotype originated in a boy aged 5-17 years in good health. In nucleotides, the CDR3 is TGTGCCAGCAGTGAATTTCGTAACGAGCAGTACTTC. Its protein is CASSEFRNEQYF.